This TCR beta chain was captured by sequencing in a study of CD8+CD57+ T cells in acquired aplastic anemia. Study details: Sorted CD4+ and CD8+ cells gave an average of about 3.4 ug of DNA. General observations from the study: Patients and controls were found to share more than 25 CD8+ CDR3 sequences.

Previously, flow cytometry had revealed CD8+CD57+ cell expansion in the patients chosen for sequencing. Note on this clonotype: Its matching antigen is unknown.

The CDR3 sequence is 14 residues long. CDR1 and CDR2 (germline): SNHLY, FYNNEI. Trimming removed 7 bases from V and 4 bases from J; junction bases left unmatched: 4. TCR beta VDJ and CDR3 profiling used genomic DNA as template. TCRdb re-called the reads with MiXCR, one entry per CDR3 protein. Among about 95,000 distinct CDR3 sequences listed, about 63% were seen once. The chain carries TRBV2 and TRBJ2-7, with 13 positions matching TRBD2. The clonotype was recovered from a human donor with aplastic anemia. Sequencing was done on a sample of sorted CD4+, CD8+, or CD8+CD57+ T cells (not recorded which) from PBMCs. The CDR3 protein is CASNSGLAGYEQYF. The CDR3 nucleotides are TGTGCCAGCAACTCGGGACTAGCGGGGTACGAGCAGTACTTC.